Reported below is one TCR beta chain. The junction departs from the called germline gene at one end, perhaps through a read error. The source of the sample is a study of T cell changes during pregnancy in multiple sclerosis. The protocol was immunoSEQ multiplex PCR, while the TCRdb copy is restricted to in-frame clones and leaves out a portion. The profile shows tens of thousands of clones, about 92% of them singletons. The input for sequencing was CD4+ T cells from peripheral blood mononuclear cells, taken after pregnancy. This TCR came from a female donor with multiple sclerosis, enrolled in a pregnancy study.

The CDR3 DNA reads TGTGCCAGCAGTGACCAGCTAGCGGGGGTTCAAGGGACCCAGTACTTC. Its protein product is CASSDQLAGVQGTQYF. The chain joins TRBV6-1 to TRBJ2-5; 10 nucleotides line up with TRBD2. Germline values: CDR1 MNHNS, CDR2 SASEGT. The length of the CDR3 is 16 residues.